This TCR beta chain comes out of a study of CD8 T cells in ankylosing spondylitis. Each CDR3 protein is one row after TCRdb ran MiXCR on the 5' RACE reads. The sample consists of 300,000 to 350,000 distinct CDR3 sequences, approximately 14% of them appearing once. The receptor was isolated from a male donor with ankylosing spondylitis or in good health (not recorded which). The sequenced sample was blood, either unsorted or a sorted T cell fraction (not recorded which).

The CDR3 spells CSVEVAATQFF. In DNA form, the CDR3 reads TGCAGCGTTGAGGTAGCGGCCACCCAGTTCTTC. The genes are TRBV29-1 and TRBJ2-1; D is perhaps TRBD2 (6 bases). The V gene's germline CDR1 is SQVTM and CDR2 ANQGSEA. Between the trimmed V and J ends, which lost 3 bases and 13 bases, there was a span of 13 bases. The CDR3 has 11 amino acids.